This TCR beta chain stems from a study of shared clonotypes between healthy human individuals. Notes on the study in general: Relative to their counterparts shared across all four donors, non-shared clonotypes exhibited diminished generation probabilities.

Deep was the level at which the assay was run. Each replicate PCR on the sorted subsets used roughly 200 ng DNA (around 30,000 T cell genomes). Using immunoSEQ multiplex PCR, the repertoire was profiled, and TCRdb retains in-frame clones only, with some absent. The table includes 2 million to 3 million clones, roughly 93% detected once. Regarding this clone: Its specificity is unknown.

Germline CDR1 is LGHNA and CDR2 is YNFKEQ. V lost 0 bases and J lost 0, with 12 bases in between. The CDR3 is made up of 17 amino acids. Sequenced sample: naive CD4+ T cells from PBMCs. As to subset: CD45RA+ positively selected. The receptor was isolated from a man between 18 and 35 years old in good health. Some clones in this sample may be carry-over from other donors' samples. V usage is TRBV4-2 and J usage is TRBJ2-4; D is ambiguous. The CDR3 loop reads CASSQDRLQLAKNIQYF. CDR3 in DNA: TGTGCCAGCAGCCAAGATCGCCTGCAACTAGCCAAAAACATTCAGTACTTC.